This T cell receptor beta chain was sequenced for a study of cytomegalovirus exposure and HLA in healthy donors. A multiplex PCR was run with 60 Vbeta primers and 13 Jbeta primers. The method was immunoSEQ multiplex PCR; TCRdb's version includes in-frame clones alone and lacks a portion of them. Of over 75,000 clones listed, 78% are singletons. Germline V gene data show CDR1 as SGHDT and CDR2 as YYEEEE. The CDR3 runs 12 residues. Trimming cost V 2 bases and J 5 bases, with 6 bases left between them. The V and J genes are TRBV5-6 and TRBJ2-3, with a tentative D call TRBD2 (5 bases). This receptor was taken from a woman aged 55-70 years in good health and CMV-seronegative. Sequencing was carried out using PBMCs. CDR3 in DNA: TGTGCCAGCAGCTTTGGAGGAGATACGCAGTATTTT. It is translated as CASSFGGDTQYF.